The rows below give T cell receptor beta chains drawn from one sample of a study of naive and memory T cell subsets. TCRdb reprocessed the UMI-ligation and nested PCR reads with MiXCR, giving one entry per CDR3 protein. The table includes 150,000 or so distinct CDR3 sequences, under 25% detected once. Sequenced input: naive CD4+ T cells from blood. The source is a human donor in good health. Both conserved end residues are part of each CDR3. A D gene is named only where the DNA matches it firmly. A clone size is listed for some rows: how often the clone was seen (once, few, many), or a class if it is expanded.

v_call	j_call	clone_size	d_call	cdr3_aa	cdr3_nt
TRBV20-1	TRBJ1-1	few	-	CSARADEAFF	TGCAGTGCTAGAGCTGATGAAGCTTTCTTT
TRBV20-1	TRBJ2-3	-	-	CSARLTGSTDTQYF	TGCAGTGCTAGACTTACAGGGAGCACAGATACGCAGTATTTT
TRBV5-1	TRBJ2-7	-	-	CASSWYRQGSSTMGQYF	TGCGCCAGCAGCTGGTACAGGCAGGGGTCCTCAACTATGGGGCAGTACTTC
TRBV27	TRBJ2-5	-	-	CASSSNNQETQYF	TGTGCCAGCAGTTCGAACAACCAAGAGACCCAGTACTTC
TRBV28	TRBJ1-5	-	-	CASIPRQGPSIDSNQPQHF	TGTGCCAGCATCCCACGGCAGGGCCCTAGTATTGATAGCAATCAGCCCCAGCATTTT
TRBV12-3/TRBV12-4	TRBJ1-1	few	TRBD1	CASSGQENTEAFF	TGTGCCAGCAGCGGACAGGAAAACACTGAAGCTTTCTTT
TRBV7-3	TRBJ1-2	-	TRBD1	CASSSYTGTGATF	TGTGCCAGCAGCTCGTATACCGGGACAGGGGCCACCTTC
TRBV12-3/TRBV12-4	TRBJ2-2	few	-	CASNLWGRGTGELFF	TGTGCCAGCAACCTTTGGGGGCGCGGCACCGGGGAGCTGTTTTTT
TRBV3-1	TRBJ2-7	-	-	CASSHLTRGEQYF	TGTGCCAGCAGCCATCTCACAAGGGGCGAGCAGTACTTC
TRBV5-4	TRBJ2-3	few	TRBD2	CASSARTSGNTDTQYF	TGTGCCAGCAGCGCGAGGACTAGCGGAAACACAGATACGCAGTATTTT
TRBV20-1	TRBJ1-2	-	-	CSVSGRDYGYTF	TGCAGTGTGTCGGGGAGGGACTATGGCTACACCTTC
TRBV5-1	TRBJ2-7	many	-	CASSLVVSGYEQYF	TGCGCCAGCAGCTTGGTGGTGTCGGGATACGAGCAGTACTTC
TRBV11-2	TRBJ1-5	few	-	CASSLDLGSNQPQHF	TGTGCCAGCAGCTTAGATCTGGGTAGCAATCAGCCCCAGCATTTT
TRBV18	TRBJ1-4	-	-	CASSPRLATNEKLFF	TGTGCCAGCTCACCGCGATTAGCAACTAATGAAAAACTGTTTTTT
TRBV12-3/TRBV12-4	TRBJ2-1	few	-	CASSLSGQGEQFF	TGTGCCAGCAGTTTAAGTGGGCAAGGTGAGCAGTTCTTC
TRBV6-2/TRBV6-3	TRBJ2-7	many	TRBD2	CASRSSGSRSYEQYF	TGTGCCAGCAGGAGTAGCGGGAGTCGCTCCTACGAGCAGTACTTC
TRBV7-9	TRBJ2-1	-	-	CASSFDVFDEQFF	TGTGCCAGCAGCTTCGATGTGTTCGATGAGCAGTTCTTC
TRBV29-1	TRBJ1-5	-	-	CSAKTGGRSNQPQHF	TGCAGCGCCAAAACCGGGGGCAGGAGCAATCAGCCCCAGCATTTT
TRBV30	TRBJ1-5	-	TRBD1	CAWSDGQGDVIRPQHF	TGTGCCTGGAGTGATGGACAGGGTGATGTTATTAGGCCCCAGCATTTT
TRBV4-2	TRBJ1-1	few	-	CASSQDLVFRVGEDTEAFF	TGTGCCAGCAGCCAAGATCTTGTTTTTAGGGTAGGGGAGGATACTGAAGCTTTCTTT
TRBV5-6	TRBJ2-7	many	-	CASSSPGVHEQYF	TGTGCCAGCAGCTCTCCGGGGGTCCACGAGCAGTACTTC
TRBV19	TRBJ1-1	-	-	CASSIAGADTEAFF	TGTGCCAGTAGTATAGCGGGGGCCGACACTGAAGCTTTCTTT
TRBV12-3/TRBV12-4	TRBJ2-7	-	TRBD2	CASSLTSGYEQYF	TGTGCCAGCAGTTTGACTAGCGGGTACGAGCAGTACTTC
TRBV19	TRBJ2-2	few	TRBD1	CASSLDGRGRLGGELFF	TGTGCCAGTAGTCTTGATGGTAGGGGGCGTCTCGGCGGGGAGCTGTTTTTT
TRBV6-2/TRBV6-3	TRBJ2-3	few	-	CASSSTGQHTDTQYF	TGTGCCAGCAGTTCAACGGGACAACACACAGATACGCAGTATTTT
TRBV20-1	TRBJ2-7	few	-	CSARPGHAFEQYF	TGCAGTGCCAGGCCGGGACATGCCTTCGAGCAGTACTTC